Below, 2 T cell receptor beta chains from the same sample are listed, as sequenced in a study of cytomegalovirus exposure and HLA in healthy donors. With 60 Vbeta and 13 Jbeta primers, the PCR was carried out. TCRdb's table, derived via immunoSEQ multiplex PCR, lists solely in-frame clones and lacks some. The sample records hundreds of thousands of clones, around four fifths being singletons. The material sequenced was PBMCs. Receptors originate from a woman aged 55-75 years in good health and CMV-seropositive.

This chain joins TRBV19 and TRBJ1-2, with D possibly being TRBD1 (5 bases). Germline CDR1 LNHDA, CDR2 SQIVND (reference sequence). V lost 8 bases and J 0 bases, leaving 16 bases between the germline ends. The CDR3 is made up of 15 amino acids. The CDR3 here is CASLDFGGANYGYTF. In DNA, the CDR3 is TGTGCCAGTCTGGACTTCGGGGGAGCTAACTATGGCTACACCTTC.

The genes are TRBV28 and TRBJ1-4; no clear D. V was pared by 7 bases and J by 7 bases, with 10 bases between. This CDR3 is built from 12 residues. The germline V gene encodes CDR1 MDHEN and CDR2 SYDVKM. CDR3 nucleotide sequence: TGTGCCAGCAAGCAACCCGCTGAAAAACTGTTTTTT. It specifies CASKQPAEKLFF. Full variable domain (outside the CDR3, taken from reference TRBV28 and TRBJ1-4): DVKVTQSSRYLVKRTGEKVFLECVQDMDHENMFWYRQDPGLGLRLIYFSYDVKMKEKGDIPEGYSVSREKKERFSLILESASTNQTSMYLCASKQPAEKLFFGSGTQLSVL.